This TCR beta chain was documented in a study of blood T cell repertoires in COVID-19. About the research overall: COVID-19 samples collected from the United States, Italy and Spain covered acute and convalescent phases. PBMCs, B-cell-depleted T cells, or T cells provided the cDNA or gDNA that made up the material.

The CDR3 loop spans 15 amino acids. Per germline, CDR1 LGHNA and CDR2 YNFKEQ. V gave up 1 base and J gave up 2 bases, with 10 bases separating them. In the original analysis: Estimation of nucleated cell counts was performed using reference gene primer amplification. The assay was immunoSEQ multiplex PCR, and TCRdb's table has in-frame clones only and misses some. The V and J calls and clone size were taken over from that table, and D and trimming were inferred from the DNA. Of some 150,000 clones listed, around 84% are singletons. Input material: peripheral blood. This clonotype was sampled from a woman aged 45-65 years with acute or convalescent COVID-19. V and J are TRBV4-2 and TRBJ2-3; unclear D gene. The DNA of the CDR3 is TGTGCCAGCAGCCAAGGTTTGGTAGCCACAGATACGCAGTATTTT. This sequence encodes CASSQGLVATDTQYF.